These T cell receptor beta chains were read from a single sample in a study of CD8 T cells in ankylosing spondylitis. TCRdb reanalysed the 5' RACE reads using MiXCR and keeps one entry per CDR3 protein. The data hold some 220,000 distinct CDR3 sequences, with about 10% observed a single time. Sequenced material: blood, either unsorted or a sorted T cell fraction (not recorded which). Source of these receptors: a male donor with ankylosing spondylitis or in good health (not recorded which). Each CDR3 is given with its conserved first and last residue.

CASSPPGSDEQFF TRBJ2-1 TRBV18
CASSYRRQAAAYEQYF TRBJ2-7 TRBV6-5
CASRWDAGEQYF TRBJ2-7 TRBV2
CASSVRDRSSYEQYF TRBJ2-7 TRBV5-1
CASSPPIAGGWETQYF TRBJ2-5 TRBV28
CAIKAGKNNEQFF TRBJ2-1 TRBV10-3
CASSGRGRNEQFF TRBJ2-1 TRBV12-3/TRBV12-4
CASSLLQAITDTQYF TRBJ2-3 TRBV7-9
CASSLYRGQGSEQFF TRBJ2-1 TRBV7-9
CASSLIQGRGTEAFF TRBJ1-1 TRBV5-1
CASSQVGVNTGELFF TRBJ2-2 TRBV4-2
CASSSGLEAGELFF TRBJ2-2 TRBV5-1
CASTPSGQGNEQYF TRBJ2-7 TRBV7-6
CASRASGGASGELFF TRBJ2-2 TRBV12-3/TRBV12-4
CASSWPGTSYEQYF TRBJ2-7 TRBV28
CSVRVGVGLLQPQHF TRBJ1-5 TRBV29-1
CAWSGGHEQYF TRBJ2-7 TRBV30
CASSQPTGRNTEAFF TRBJ1-1 TRBV4-1
CASRYSGTGGNTEAFF TRBJ1-1 TRBV5-1
CASSTLLMTSGIEQFF TRBJ2-1 TRBV6-5
CASSHEAGLSYNEQFF TRBJ2-1 TRBV4-2
CSARDLAGSSYEQYF TRBJ2-7 TRBV20-1
CASSRNRQDPREKLFF TRBJ1-4 TRBV4-1
CAISYGTQLETQYF TRBJ2-5 TRBV10-3
CASSRDGGGLLSTDTQYF TRBJ2-3 TRBV6-1
CSVEQGRKDYGYTF TRBJ1-2 TRBV29-1
CASEGPEDTQYF TRBJ2-3 TRBV12-5
CAWRVYRESYEQYF TRBJ2-7 TRBV30
CASTYRTGGTGELFF TRBJ2-2 TRBV4-1
CASSYTTDTQYF TRBJ2-3 TRBV2
CSVSHSGDTQYF TRBJ2-3 TRBV29-1
CASSLTRTAYNEQFF TRBJ2-1 TRBV7-9
CASSDGLARETQYF TRBJ2-5 TRBV10-1
CASSPTGDRARGETQYF TRBJ2-5 TRBV6-1
CASSFNTGWETQYF TRBJ2-5 TRBV5-4
CSASDRGLGNTIYF TRBJ1-3 TRBV20-1
CASSEGLAGRTSSYNEQFF TRBJ2-1 TRBV6-1
CASRQRHREGYTF TRBJ1-2 TRBV28
CASSTGGDYNEQFF TRBJ2-1 TRBV19
CASSSDRAYEQYF TRBJ2-7 TRBV5-6
CSVGQSANTGELFF TRBJ2-2 TRBV29-1
CASSEVSGSYNEQFF TRBJ2-1 TRBV6-1
CSAREPVGGNTIYF TRBJ1-3 TRBV20-1
CAITPGRDRGSTEAFF TRBJ1-1 TRBV10-3
CASREVTDTQYF TRBJ2-3 TRBV25-1
CASSSSVTTDEKLFF TRBJ1-4 TRBV7-9
CASSQDTGLAEQFF TRBJ2-1 TRBV3-1
CSAQRSEGTEAFF TRBJ1-1 TRBV29-1
CASSIGGSSYEQYF TRBJ2-7 TRBV19
CASSSASRGSQETQYF TRBJ2-5 TRBV7-9
CASSQELGQGPGPQHF TRBJ1-5 TRBV4-1
CASSRIVQGPTEAFF TRBJ1-1 TRBV5-1
CASSLTQVAGELFF TRBJ2-2 TRBV5-1